This T cell receptor beta chain was recorded in a study of technical replicates of blood from several donors. CDR3 length: 18 residues. J was trimmed by 1 base and V by 1 base; bases with no gene match: 4. The germline gives CDR1 SGHNT, CDR2 YENEEA. The method was immunoSEQ multiplex PCR; TCRdb's version includes in-frame clones alone and lacks a portion of them. The sample yields 55,000 to 85,000 clones, about 97% seen once. The V call is TRBV11-3, the J call TRBJ2-2; TRBD2 matches at 12 bases. This clonotype originated in a human donor in good health. The sample taken for sequencing was T cells isolated from PBMCs. The CDR3 bases are TGTGCCAGCAGCTTAGTTCGACTAGCGGGGGTGAACACCGGGGAGCTGTTTTTT. Residues: CASSLVRLAGVNTGELFF.